Listed below are T cell receptor beta chains from one sample, sequenced in a study of blood T cell repertoires in COVID-19. Clones were sequenced by immunoSEQ multiplex PCR, and TCRdb holds only the in-frame ones, with some missing. Seen here are 450,000 to 500,000 clones, roughly 85% observed once, and the top ten hold approximately 2.9%. The sample taken for sequencing was peripheral blood. Source of these receptors: a human donor in a cohort sampled during active COVID-19. The conserved cysteine and the conserved F or W are not part of the CDR3 here. Each record gives: D gene, V gene, J gene, CDR3 protein. The D gene is left open where the match is weak.

TRBD1,TRBV7-6,TRBJ1-1,ASSSQTGPANTEAF
TRBD1,TRBV7-2,TRBJ1-5,ASSLQGASNQPQH
TRBD2,TRBV2,TRBJ2-7,ASSEGSGLAGGSYEQY
TRBD1,TRBV27,TRBJ1-1,ASSIQGSATEAF
TRBD1,TRBV6-2/TRBV6-3,TRBJ1-2,ASSPVGDRGNYGYT
NA,TRBV28,TRBJ2-3,ASRVTGRRITDTQY
TRBD1,TRBV15,TRBJ2-5,ATSYRQGPETQY
TRBD1,TRBV27,TRBJ1-5,ASSLAQGYQPQH
TRBD2,TRBV9,TRBJ2-7,ASSGGLAGFSYEQY
TRBD2,TRBV5-1,TRBJ2-7,ASSPLLAGKSYEQY
TRBD1,TRBV7-3,TRBJ2-7,ASSSRTGSIYEQY
TRBD1,TRBV7-8,TRBJ2-2,ASIRGLADTGELF
TRBD2,TRBV9,TRBJ2-7,ASSVGLAGYEQY
NA,TRBV5-6,TRBJ2-2,ASSLWRDNTGELF
NA,TRBV24-1,TRBJ1-1,ATSPRSGNTEAF
TRBD2,TRBV19,TRBJ2-2,ASMGTSGRLGELF
TRBD1,TRBV6-1,TRBJ1-1,ASTWDRTNTEAF
NA,TRBV5-1,TRBJ1-4,ASRTSYSRRDEKLF
TRBD1,TRBV19,TRBJ2-3,ASSGTGSTDTQY
TRBD1,TRBV19,TRBJ2-3,ASYRGPLADTQY
TRBD2,TRBV5-4,TRBJ2-3,ASSLATTGGLRY
TRBD2,TRBV30,TRBJ2-7,AWRKTGTTAEQY
NA,TRBV14,TRBJ1-1,ASSQGSSGNTEAF
NA,TRBV29-1,TRBJ1-1,SALTGNTEAF
NA,TRBV24-1,TRBJ2-3,ATSDSRFGDVTDTQY
TRBD1,TRBV30,TRBJ2-5,AWEPGTAKETQY
TRBD2,TRBV28,TRBJ2-1,ASSSGDGGRAYNEQF
TRBD2,TRBV24-1,TRBJ2-3,ATSDRTSGRGDTQY
TRBD1,TRBV5-1,TRBJ1-4,ASRPQGTGGTNEKLF
TRBD2,TRBV2,TRBJ2-3,ASSEETSGYTDTQY
TRBD1,TRBV5-1,TRBJ1-2,ASSLTGGIDDYGYT
TRBD1,TRBV30,TRBJ2-7,AWSGPQGAKIYEQY
NA,TRBV3-1/TRBV3-2,TRBJ1-1,ASSHLGGTGTEAF
NA,TRBV19,TRBJ2-3,ASSIPLSTDTQY
NA,TRBV7-9,TRBJ1-5,ASSLGGGNQPQH
NA,TRBV7-9,TRBJ2-5,ASSLHTGTPMETQY
TRBD1,TRBV4-1,TRBJ2-4,ASSQDRTGGWGKNIQY
NA,TRBV25-1,TRBJ2-7,ASSEFGGPRTYEQY
TRBD1,TRBV19,TRBJ1-2,ACRAQGQGEGYGYT
TRBD1,TRBV19,TRBJ2-1,ASSTPGQGATYEQF
TRBD2,TRBV6-5,TRBJ2-7,ASSRGGSTSYEQY
NA,TRBV30,TRBJ1-2,AWTEQVVVYGYT
NA,TRBV5-1,TRBJ2-3,ASSAQGSRMTDTQY
NA,TRBV29-1,TRBJ2-7,SVGPGSYEQY
NA,TRBV27,TRBJ2-7,ASRPFTGFGSYEQY
TRBD1,TRBV5-1,TRBJ2-2,ASSSTGAGELF
TRBD1,TRBV29-1,TRBJ1-1,SVRTGVMNTEAF
TRBD1,TRBV6-1,TRBJ1-4,ASSDETGKHEKLF
NA,TRBV18,TRBJ2-5,ASSPVGLREETQY
TRBD2,TRBV25-1,TRBJ2-3,ASSEREGPSDTQY